This T cell receptor (beta chain) is drawn from a study of T cell changes during pregnancy in multiple sclerosis. Assay: immunoSEQ multiplex PCR; the TCRdb copy retains only in-frame clones and omits some. Of tens of thousands of clones detected, 90% appear once; the ten largest clones hold roughly 4.5%. CDR1 SNHLY and CDR2 FYNNEI come from the germline V gene. The CDR3 consists of 15 residues. Between the trimmed V and J ends, which lost 8 bases and 3 bases, there was a span of 17 bases. V and J are TRBV2 and TRBJ1-5; the D gene is possibly TRBD1 (5 bases). This clonotype originated in a female donor with multiple sclerosis, enrolled in a pregnancy study. The source was CD8+ T cells from peripheral blood mononuclear cells, collected in the second trimester of pregnancy. Here the CDR3 DNA reads TGTGCCAGCCGCGCCTTGGGGGGAGACAATCAGCCCCAGCATTTT. Encoded protein: CASRALGGDNQPQHF.